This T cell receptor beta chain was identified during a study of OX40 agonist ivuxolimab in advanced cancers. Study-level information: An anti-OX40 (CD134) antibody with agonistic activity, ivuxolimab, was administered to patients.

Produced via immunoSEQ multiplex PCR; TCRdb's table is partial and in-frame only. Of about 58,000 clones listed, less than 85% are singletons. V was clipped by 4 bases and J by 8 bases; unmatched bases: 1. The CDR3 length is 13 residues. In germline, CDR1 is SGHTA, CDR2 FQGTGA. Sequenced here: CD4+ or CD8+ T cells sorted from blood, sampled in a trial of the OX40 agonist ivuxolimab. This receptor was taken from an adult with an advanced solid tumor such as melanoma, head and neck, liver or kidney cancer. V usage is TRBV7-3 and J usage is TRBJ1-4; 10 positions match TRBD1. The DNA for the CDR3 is TGTGCCAGCAGCTCGGGACAGGGGGAAAAACTGTTTTTT. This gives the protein CASSSGQGEKLFF.